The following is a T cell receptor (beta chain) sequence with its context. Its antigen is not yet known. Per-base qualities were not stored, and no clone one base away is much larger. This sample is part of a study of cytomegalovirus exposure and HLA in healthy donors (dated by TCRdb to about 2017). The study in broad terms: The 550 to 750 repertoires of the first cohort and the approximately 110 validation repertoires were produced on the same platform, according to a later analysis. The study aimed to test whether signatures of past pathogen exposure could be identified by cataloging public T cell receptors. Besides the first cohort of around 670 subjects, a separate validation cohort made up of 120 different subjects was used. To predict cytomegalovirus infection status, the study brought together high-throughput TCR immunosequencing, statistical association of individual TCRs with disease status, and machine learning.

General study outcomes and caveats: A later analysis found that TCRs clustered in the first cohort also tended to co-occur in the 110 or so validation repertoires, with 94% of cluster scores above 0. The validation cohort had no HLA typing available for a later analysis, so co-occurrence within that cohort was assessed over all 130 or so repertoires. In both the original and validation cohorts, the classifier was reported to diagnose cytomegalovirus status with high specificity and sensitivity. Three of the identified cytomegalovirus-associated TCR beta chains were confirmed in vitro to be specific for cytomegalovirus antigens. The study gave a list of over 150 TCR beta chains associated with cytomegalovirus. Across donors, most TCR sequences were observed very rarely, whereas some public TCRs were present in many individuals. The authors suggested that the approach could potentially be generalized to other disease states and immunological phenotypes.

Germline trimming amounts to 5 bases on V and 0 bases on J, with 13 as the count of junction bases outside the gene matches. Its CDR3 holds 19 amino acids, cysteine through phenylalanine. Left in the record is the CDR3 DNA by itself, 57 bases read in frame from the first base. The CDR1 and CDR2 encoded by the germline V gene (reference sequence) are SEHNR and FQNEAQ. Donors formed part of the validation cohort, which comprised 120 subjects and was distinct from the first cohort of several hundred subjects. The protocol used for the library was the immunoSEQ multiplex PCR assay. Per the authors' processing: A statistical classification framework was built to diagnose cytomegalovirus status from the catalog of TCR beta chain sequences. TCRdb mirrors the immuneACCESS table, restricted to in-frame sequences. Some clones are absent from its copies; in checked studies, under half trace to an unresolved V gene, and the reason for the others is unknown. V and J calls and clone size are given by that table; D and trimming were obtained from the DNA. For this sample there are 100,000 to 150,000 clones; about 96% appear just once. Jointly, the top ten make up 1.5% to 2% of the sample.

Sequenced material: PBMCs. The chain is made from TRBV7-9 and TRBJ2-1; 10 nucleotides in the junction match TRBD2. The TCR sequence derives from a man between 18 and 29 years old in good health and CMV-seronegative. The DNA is TGTGCCAGCAGCCCACTGGGACTAGCGCTAGATCACTCCTACAATGAGCAGTTCTTC. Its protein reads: CASSPLGLALDHSYNEQFF.